The entry below describes one T cell receptor beta chain. Its antigen has not been determined. No quality values exist for individual bases; no much larger clone is one base distant. The data were obtained in a study of blood T cells in healthy people across ages (dated by TCRdb to about 2015). Some background on the complete study: Template switching captured roughly one uniquely barcoded TCR beta cDNA molecule per two T cells in model experiments. The donors were divided into four age groups: young (average around 16 years), middle-aged (approximately 41), aged (62) and long-lived (roughly 86). To avoid experimental bias, donors of different ages were spread randomly across the sequencing lanes. Two additional independent replicas of 1 million unique cDNA reads from the same blood draw were analyzed for two donors (one aged 18 to 30 and one aged 80 or older). To track age-related changes in TCR beta repertoire diversity, the study relied on deep sequencing normalized with unique cDNA molecular identifiers. Overall study outcomes, separate from this receptor: Compared with the aged group, the long-lived group had more naive CD4+ T cells, fewer expanded clones and increased TCR diversity, a pattern suggesting age selection. Observed TCR beta diversity per million T cells fell roughly linearly with age, and a significant reduction was already apparent by age roughly 40. The percentage of naive T cells measured by flow cytometry correlated strongly with observed TCR beta diversity. Since profiling was done on bulk unsorted PBMCs, naive and antigen-experienced compartments could not be conclusively compared. Estimates of total diversity from one million sequenced T cells were regarded as lower bounds and underestimates. Donor CMV infection status was unknown, potentially confounding age-related changes in expanded clonotypes.

Based on the germline V gene, the CDR1 and CDR2 sequences are MNHEY and SVGEGT. V and J are truncated by 5 bases and 5 bases respectively, leaving an intervening sequence of 7 bases. The CDR3 sequence holds 12 residues, the cysteine and phenylalanine included. Only the CDR3 part of the read is kept: 36 bases, read in frame from the first base. Donors were a few dozen systemically healthy Caucasian individuals from Russia aged 6 to 90 years. Around 10 milliliters of peripheral blood were collected from each donor into EDTA-treated Vacutainer tubes. PBMCs were isolated by Ficoll-Paque density-gradient centrifugation, with at least 6 million obtained per sample. Total RNA was extracted from PBMCs with Trizol reagent, with at least 6 micrograms obtained per sample. For every donor, an aliquot of PBMCs went through flow cytometry to measure the percentages of naive CD45RAhigh/CD27high T cells. The library was generated by 5' RACE. The data were produced on an Illumina HiSeq 2500. The second PCR ran for about 6 to 11 cycles and used a J-beta primer mix along with a sample-barcoded 5' primer. A unique molecular identifier was introduced onto each TCR beta cDNA molecule by a template-switch 5' adaptor carrying 12 random nucleotides. Each sample yielded at least 3 million CDR3-containing paired-end reads. First-strand cDNA synthesis was performed from all RNA using the Mint cDNA synthesis kit, with priming by a TRBC-specific oligonucleotide. Following uracil-DNA glycosylase treatment, a first 18-cycle PCR with universal primers M1SS and BC2_uni_R was performed on all cDNA. From the authors' description of their analysis: For normalization, 1 million high-quality reads, each with a distinct molecular identifier, were randomly selected from each sample. Instead of being binned into consensus sequences, reads that shared molecular identifiers were thrown out. MiTCR, run with a Q25 quality threshold and the strictest error-elimination algorithm, handled CDR3 identification, clonotype clustering and error correction. Lower-bound total TCR beta diversity was estimated with a nonparametric unseen species model using Euler transformation. Using fastp trimming at Q25 and MiXCR clonotype assembly, TCRdb reanalyzed the public sequencing data and kept in-frame beta chains. Every distinct CDR3 protein forms one entry, paired with its most common genes and DNA. These V and J calls derive from TCRdb rather than the authors' analysis. Present in this sample are about a million distinct CDR3 sequences, about 53% of which were seen just once. The ten largest clones capture 20% to 25% of the sample.

Rearrangement joined TRBV6-2 or TRBV6-3 to TRBJ2-1, with no reliable assignment of the D segment. Sample: blood. The TCR originated in a woman aged 55 to 70 in good health. The CDR3 protein: CASSPYDNEQFF. The DNA reads as follows: TGTGCCAGCAGTCCTTACGACAATGAGCAGTTCTTC.